What follows is one TCR beta chain and its context. Its antigen is not yet known. One base away there is no much larger clone; base qualities are not given. These data are taken from a study of patients and donors after allogeneic stem cell transplantation (dated by TCRdb to between 2020 and 2021). V and J are trimmed by 2 bases and 6 bases, and the gene matches miss 2 bases of the junction. From cysteine to phenylalanine, the CDR3 is 13 amino acids long. Only the CDR3 DNA is retained, 39 bases long and in frame from the first base. From a lookup of the germline V gene, CDR1 and CDR2 are MNHEY and SVGAGI. Preparation of the library involved RT-PCR. Reads for this sample came from a NextSeq 550. TCRdb applied fastp at Q25 and MiXCR to the public reads, then kept only in-frame beta chains. Identical CDR3 proteins give one entry, which carries the most common genes and DNA. The sample records hundreds of thousands of distinct CDR3 sequences, 15% to 20% of which are singletons. The top ten constitute over 6% of the sample.

Material for sequencing was blood, either unsorted or a sorted T cell fraction (not recorded which). The chain couples TRBV6-5 to TRBJ2-7, and 9 junction bases match TRBD2. The sequence derives from a human donor who was either an allogeneic HSCT recipient or a stem cell or donor lymphocyte infusion donor (not recorded which). It is not recorded whose cells these are; they may come from a transplant donor. The CDR3 is CASSYPTSGEQYF. The DNA reads TGTGCCAGCAGTTACCCGACTAGCGGCGAGCAGTACTTC.